One TCR beta chain is described in this entry. The sample is drawn from a study of PD-L1 blockade in urothelial cancer. Study at large: Blood was evaluated 3 weeks (second dose) and 6 weeks after therapy began. T cells were recovered from blood samples at a median of around 140,000.

This CDR3 has 16 amino acids. The germline V gene encodes CDR1 SGDLS and CDR2 YYNGEE. Trimming removed 2 bases from V and 0 bases from J, with 14 bases in between. TCRdb's table, derived via immunoSEQ multiplex PCR, lists solely in-frame clones and lacks some. The sample has tens of thousands of clones, around 87% seen once. The sample was PBMCs, taken around atezolizumab (anti-PD-L1) treatment. The rearrangement uses TRBV9 and TRBJ2-5, with a weak D call TRBD2 (5 bases). This clonotype originated in a woman aged 70 to 79 with urothelial cancer. The CDR3 region has the DNA TGTGCCAGCAGCGTCTCCTCTGGCGGGTACCAAGAGACCCAGTACTTC. It codes for CASSVSSGGYQETQYF.